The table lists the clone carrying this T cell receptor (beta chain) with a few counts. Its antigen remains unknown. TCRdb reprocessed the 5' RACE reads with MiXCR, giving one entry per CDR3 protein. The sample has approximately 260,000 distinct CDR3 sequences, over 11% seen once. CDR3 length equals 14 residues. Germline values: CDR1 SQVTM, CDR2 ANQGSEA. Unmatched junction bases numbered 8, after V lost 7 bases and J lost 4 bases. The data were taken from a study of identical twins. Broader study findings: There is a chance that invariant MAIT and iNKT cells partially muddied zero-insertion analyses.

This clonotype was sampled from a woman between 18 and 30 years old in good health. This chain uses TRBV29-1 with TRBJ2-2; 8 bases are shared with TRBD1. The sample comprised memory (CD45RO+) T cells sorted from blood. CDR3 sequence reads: CSGYRGIGTGELFF. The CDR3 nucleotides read TGCAGCGGATACAGGGGGATCGGCACCGGGGAGCTGTTTTTT.